This TCR beta chain originates from a study of cytomegalovirus exposure and HLA in healthy donors. PCR was performed using 60 Vbeta and 13 Jbeta primers. Measured with immunoSEQ multiplex PCR; TCRdb has only the in-frame clones, and not every one. The sample contains approximately 120,000 clones, about 15% of which appear only once. The donors comprised healthy bone marrow donors. The receptor's source is a female donor in good health and CMV-seropositive. Sequenced sample: PBMCs.

CDR3: CASSQSVFSGELFF. As DNA, the CDR3 is TGCGCCAGCAGCCAATCTGTCTTCTCCGGGGAGCTGTTTTTT. The chain has TRBV4-3 and TRBJ2-2; D not resolved. CDR1 is LGHNA, CDR2 YSLEER, per germline. Between the trimmed V and J ends, which lost 2 bases and 6 bases, there was a span of 10 bases. The CDR3 loop spans 14 amino acids.